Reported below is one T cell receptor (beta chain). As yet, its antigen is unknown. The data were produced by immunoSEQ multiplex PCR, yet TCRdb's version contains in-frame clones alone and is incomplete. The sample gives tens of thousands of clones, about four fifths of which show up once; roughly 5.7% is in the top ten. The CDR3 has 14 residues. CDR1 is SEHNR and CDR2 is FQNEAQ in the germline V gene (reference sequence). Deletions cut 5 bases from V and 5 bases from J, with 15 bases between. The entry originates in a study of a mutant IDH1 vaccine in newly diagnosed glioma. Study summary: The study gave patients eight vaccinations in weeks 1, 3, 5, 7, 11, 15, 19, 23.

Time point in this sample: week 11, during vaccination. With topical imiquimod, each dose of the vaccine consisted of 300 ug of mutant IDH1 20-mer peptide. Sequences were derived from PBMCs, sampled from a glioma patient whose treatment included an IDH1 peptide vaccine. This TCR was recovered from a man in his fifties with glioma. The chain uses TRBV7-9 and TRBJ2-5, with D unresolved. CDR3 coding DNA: TGTGCCAGCAGCCCCAACTCGCGAATGGAGACCCAGTACTTC. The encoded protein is CASSPNSRMETQYF.